This TCR beta chain appears in the sequencing data of a study of shared T cell receptors in the human thymus. Clones were read by immunoSEQ multiplex PCR, and TCRdb kept only the in-frame ones, dropping some. The repertoire holds hundreds of thousands of clones, approximately 78% seen once, with around 0.013% in the top ten. CDR3 length: 13 amino acids. The germline CDR1 and CDR2 sequences are SNHLY and FYNNEI. V was clipped by 7 bases and J by 6 bases; unmatched bases: 9. These data also featured in a second study, about human thymus T cells. That publication notes: Infants served as donors; they were healthy and Finnish and were having corrective surgery for congenital heart defects. Resections that were taken during corrective heart surgery supplied the thymus tissue. Apparent skewing of V and J gene usage characterized both thymic and blood repertoires. Among unrelated individuals, related research reported thymic repertoires that overlapped highly.

The chain is built from TRBV2 and TRBJ2-7, with TRBD1 identical over 7 bases. Sequenced material: thymocytes. This TCR derives from a boy under two years old with a congenital heart defect. The CDR3, as DNA: TGTGCCAGCAAGGGGGCCGAGGAGACCGAGCAGTACTTC. It translates to CASKGAEETEQYF.